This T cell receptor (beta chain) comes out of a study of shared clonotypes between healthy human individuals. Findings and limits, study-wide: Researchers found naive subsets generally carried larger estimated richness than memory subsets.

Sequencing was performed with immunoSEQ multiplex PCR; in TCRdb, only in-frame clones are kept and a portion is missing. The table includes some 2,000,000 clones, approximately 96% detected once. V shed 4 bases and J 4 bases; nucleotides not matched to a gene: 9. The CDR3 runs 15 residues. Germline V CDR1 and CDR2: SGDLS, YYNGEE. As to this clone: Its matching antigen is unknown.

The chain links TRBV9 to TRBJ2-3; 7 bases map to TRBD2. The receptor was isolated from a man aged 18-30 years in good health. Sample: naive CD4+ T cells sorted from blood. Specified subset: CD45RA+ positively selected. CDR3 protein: CASSTRSAGADTQYF. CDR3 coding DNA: TGTGCCAGCAGCACCCGATCCGCGGGGGCAGATACGCAGTATTTT.